These T cell receptor beta chains were read from a single sample in a study of T cells in tuberculosis. Generated by immunoSEQ multiplex PCR, the TCRdb table keeps only in-frame clones and is missing some. The profile shows about 34,000 clones, approximately 93% of them singletons. This material consisted of PBMCs, taken at tuberculosis diagnosis. The receptors originated from an adult with tuberculosis. CDR3s include the opening cysteine and the closing phenylalanine or tryptophan. The D gene is left open where the match is weak. Only some rows state a clone size, as once, few, many or a class for expanded clones.

v_gene: TRBV6-5; d_gene: .; abundance: .; j_gene: TRBJ2-7; CDR3aa: CASSPRADYPYEQYF; CDR3nt: TGTGCCAGCAGTCCGAGGGCCGACTATCCCTACGAGCAGTACTTC
v_gene: TRBV4-1; d_gene: .; abundance: .; j_gene: TRBJ2-2; CDR3aa: CASSHTPGLPEPGELFF; CDR3nt: TGCGCCAGCAGCCATACGCCGGGTCTGCCGGAACCCGGGGAGCTGTTTTTT
v_gene: TRBV7-3; d_gene: TRBD1; abundance: .; j_gene: TRBJ2-5; CDR3aa: CASSLGTGYGETQYF; CDR3nt: TGTGCCAGCAGCTTAGGGACAGGGTACGGAGAGACCCAGTACTTC
v_gene: TRBV6-1; d_gene: .; abundance: .; j_gene: TRBJ2-6; CDR3aa: CATLGISGANVLTF; CDR3nt: TGTGCCACCCTAGGTATCTCTGGGGCCAACGTCCTGACTTTC
v_gene: TRBV19; d_gene: TRBD2; abundance: .; j_gene: TRBJ2-7; CDR3aa: CASSILAGPTYEQYF; CDR3nt: TGTGCCAGTAGTATACTAGCGGGCCCCACCTACGAGCAGTACTTC
v_gene: TRBV7-3; d_gene: .; abundance: .; j_gene: TRBJ1-6; CDR3aa: CASSLSRQGTPLHF; CDR3nt: TGTGCCAGCAGCTTATCTCGTCAGGGGACACCCCTCCACTTT
v_gene: TRBV28; d_gene: .; abundance: .; j_gene: TRBJ1-2; CDR3aa: CASSSPSRDGYTF; CDR3nt: TGTGCCAGCAGTTCCCCGAGTAGAGATGGCTACACCTTC
v_gene: TRBV5-4; d_gene: TRBD1; abundance: .; j_gene: TRBJ2-1; CDR3aa: CASSVDRGSNEQFF; CDR3nt: TGTGCCAGCAGCGTTGACAGGGGTAGCAATGAGCAGTTCTTC
v_gene: TRBV5-1; d_gene: TRBD1; abundance: once; j_gene: TRBJ2-7; CDR3aa: CASSLPGTGSYEQYF; CDR3nt: TGCGCCAGCAGCTTGCCCGGGACAGGGTCCTACGAGCAGTACTTC
v_gene: TRBV2; d_gene: .; abundance: once; j_gene: TRBJ1-5; CDR3aa: CASSSYNQPQHF; CDR3nt: TGTGCCAGCAGTTCCTACAATCAGCCCCAGCATTTT
v_gene: TRBV2; d_gene: .; abundance: .; j_gene: TRBJ2-5; CDR3aa: CASSRSGEETQYF; CDR3nt: TGTGCCAGCAGTCGGTCCGGAGAAGAGACCCAGTACTTC
v_gene: TRBV11-2; d_gene: .; abundance: once; j_gene: TRBJ2-7; CDR3aa: CASSLDPAVGEQYF; CDR3nt: TGTGCCAGCAGCTTAGACCCGGCGGTGGGCGAGCAGTACTTC
v_gene: TRBV7-3; d_gene: .; abundance: .; j_gene: TRBJ1-1; CDR3aa: CASSLSHNTEAFF; CDR3nt: TGTGCCAGCAGCTTGAGCCACAACACTGAAGCTTTCTTT
v_gene: TRBV9; d_gene: TRBD1; abundance: .; j_gene: TRBJ1-1; CDR3aa: CASSPGTAYDEAFF; CDR3nt: TGTGCCAGCAGTCCTGGGACAGCCTATGATGAAGCTTTCTTT
v_gene: TRBV7-9; d_gene: TRBD1; abundance: .; j_gene: TRBJ1-2; CDR3aa: CASSPTGVLTSYGYTF; CDR3nt: TGTGCCAGCAGCCCGACAGGGGTTCTAACCTCGTATGGCTACACCTTC
v_gene: TRBV11-2; d_gene: .; abundance: .; j_gene: TRBJ2-7; CDR3aa: CASSFAGSSYEQYF; CDR3nt: TGTGCCAGCAGCTTTGCCGGTAGCTCCTACGAGCAGTACTTC
v_gene: TRBV5-6; d_gene: .; abundance: .; j_gene: TRBJ1-1; CDR3aa: CASTLTVNTEAFF; CDR3nt: TGTGCCAGCACACTAACTGTGAACACTGAAGCTTTCTTT
v_gene: TRBV18; d_gene: TRBD2; abundance: .; j_gene: TRBJ2-5; CDR3aa: CASSPPGSGAGLGTQYF; CDR3nt: TGTGCCAGCTCACCACCTGGTAGCGGGGCAGGCTTGGGGACCCAGTACTTC
v_gene: TRBV6-5; d_gene: TRBD1; abundance: .; j_gene: TRBJ1-5; CDR3aa: CASRDRVGQPQHF; CDR3nt: TGTGCCAGCAGGGACAGGGTGGGGCAGCCCCAGCATTTT
v_gene: TRBV18; d_gene: .; abundance: .; j_gene: TRBJ2-3; CDR3aa: CASSRVAGSTDTQYF; CDR3nt: TGTGCCAGCTCCCGAGTGGCAGGGAGCACAGATACGCAGTATTTT
v_gene: TRBV4-1; d_gene: .; abundance: .; j_gene: TRBJ1-6; CDR3aa: CASSQDTQGIKYNSPLHF; CDR3nt: TGCGCCAGCAGCCAAGATACCCAGGGAATAAAATATAATTCACCCCTCCACTTT
v_gene: TRBV30; d_gene: TRBD1; abundance: .; j_gene: TRBJ1-3; CDR3aa: CAWGTAGNTIYF; CDR3nt: TGTGCCTGGGGGACAGCCGGAAACACCATATATTTT
v_gene: TRBV10-3; d_gene: TRBD2; abundance: .; j_gene: TRBJ2-7; CDR3aa: CAISVRTSGNMNEQYF; CDR3nt: TGTGCCATCAGTGTTAGGACTAGCGGGAATATGAACGAGCAGTACTTC
v_gene: TRBV29-1; d_gene: TRBD1; abundance: once; j_gene: TRBJ2-7; CDR3aa: CSVEEGTGGDQQYF; CDR3nt: TGCAGCGTTGAAGAAGGGACAGGGGGCGATCAGCAGTACTTC
v_gene: TRBV7-6; d_gene: TRBD2; abundance: .; j_gene: TRBJ2-7; CDR3aa: CASSLAAGDEQYF; CDR3nt: TGTGCCAGCAGCTTAGCGGCGGGGGATGAGCAGTACTTC
v_gene: TRBV13; d_gene: .; abundance: .; j_gene: TRBJ1-5; CDR3aa: CASSTWGGPQHF; CDR3nt: TGTGCCAGCAGTACCTGGGGGGGCCCCCAGCATTTT
v_gene: TRBV2; d_gene: .; abundance: few; j_gene: TRBJ1-6; CDR3aa: CASSEYQGNNSPLHF; CDR3nt: TGTGCCAGCAGTGAATATCAGGGAAATAATTCACCCCTCCACTTT
v_gene: TRBV28; d_gene: TRBD2; abundance: .; j_gene: TRBJ2-7; CDR3aa: CASSFLGGEQYF; CDR3nt: TGTGCCAGCAGTTTTTTGGGGGGGGAGCAGTACTTC
v_gene: TRBV5-1; d_gene: TRBD2; abundance: .; j_gene: TRBJ2-1; CDR3aa: CASSGLAGGLDNEQFF; CDR3nt: TGCGCCAGCAGCGGACTAGCGGGGGGGCTTGACAATGAGCAGTTCTTC
v_gene: TRBV4-2; d_gene: .; abundance: few; j_gene: TRBJ2-7; CDR3aa: CASSQELAYEQYF; CDR3nt: TGTGCCAGCAGCCAAGAACTGGCCTACGAGCAGTACTTC
v_gene: TRBV5-8; d_gene: .; abundance: .; j_gene: TRBJ2-3; CDR3aa: CASSAGLTDTQYF; CDR3nt: TGTGCCAGCAGCGCGGGACTTACAGATACGCAGTATTTT